The 28 T cell receptor beta chains reported below all come from one sample, sequenced in a study of PD-1 blockade in classical Hodgkin lymphoma. Every patient had relapsed following autologous stem cell transplantation, and cohorts differed in brentuximab vedotin exposure. Generated by immunoSEQ multiplex PCR, the TCRdb table keeps only in-frame clones and is missing some. Among tens of thousands of clones listed, roughly 90% were seen once. Sample: peripheral blood mononuclear cells (PBMCs), taken at baseline. The source of these receptors is a human donor with classical Hodgkin lymphoma.

The genes are TRBV5-1 and TRBJ1-3; D unresolved. Trimming removed 4 bases at V and 0 bases at J, with 8 bases between. CDR3 length equals 14 residues. Germline V gene data show CDR1 as SGHRS and CDR2 as YFSETQ. The CDR3 sequence is CASSQSSSGNTIYF. The CDR3 DNA reads TGCGCCAGCAGCCAAAGTAGCTCTGGAAACACCATATATTTT. The full variable domain, its missing parts supplied by reference TRBV5-1 and TRBJ1-3, is KAGVTQTPRYLIKTRGQQVTLSCSPISGHRSVSWYQQTPGQGLQFLFEYFSETQRNKGNFPGRFSGRQFSNSRSEMNVSTLELGDSALYLCASSQSSSGNTIYFGEGSWLTVV.

The chain couples TRBV27 to TRBJ1-2, with 10 bases lining up with TRBD1. Germline CDR1 reads MNHEY; CDR2 reads SMNVEV (reference sequence). Germline trimming cut 3 bases from V and 6 bases from J; bases unmatched to any gene: 10. This CDR3 region has 16 residues. The CDR3 sequence is CASSLTSDRGLNGYTF. The CDR3 coding sequence is TGTGCCAGCAGTTTGACATCGGACAGGGGGTTGAATGGCTACACCTTC.

This sequence joins TRBV7-9 and TRBJ2-7; no reliable D call. This CDR3 is built from 13 residues. Trimming removed 1 base from V and 6 bases from J, with 10 bases in between. The germline V gene encodes CDR1 SEHNR and CDR2 FQNEAQ (reference sequence). CDR3 bases: TGTGCCAGCAGCTTAGGAGGAGTCGCCGAGCAGTACTTC. It is translated as CASSLGGVAEQYF.

J is TRBJ2-1 and V is TRBV7-2; TRBD1 or TRBD2 may be the D gene (5 bases each). There are 17 residues in the CDR3. CDR1 and CDR2 from the germline V gene are SGHTA and FQGNSA. Trimming shortened V by 2 bases and J by 6 bases, and 20 bases separated the two germline ends. CDR3 residues: CASSLSLGPAGTNEQFF. The CDR3, as DNA: TGTGCCAGCAGCTTAAGTTTGGGACCGGCGGGCACCAATGAGCAGTTCTTC.

Only one count was recorded for this clone. This rearrangement joins TRBV7-9 to TRBJ2-5; possibly TRBD2 for D (6 bases). Germline CDR1 is SEHNR and CDR2 is FQNEAQ (reference sequence). The CDR3 totals 14 residues. V lost 6 bases to trimming and J lost 2 bases, with 13 bases between them. CDR3 protein: CASSMRGLQETQYF. CDR3 bases: TGTGCCAGCAGTATGCGGGGTCTTCAAGAGACCCAGTACTTC.

This clone appeared once. V and J are TRBV4-1 and TRBJ2-1, with 7 bases lining up with TRBD1. The CDR3 is 16 residues long. The V and J ends lost 1 base and 4 bases, in that order; junction bases with no gene match: 7. Germline V CDR1 and CDR2: MGHRA, YSYEKL. The CDR3 DNA follows: TGCGCCAGCAGCCAAGTAGGACAGGAGCTTTACAATGAGCAGTTCTTC. Its translation: CASSQVGQELYNEQFF.

The chain has TRBV5-6 and TRBJ2-7, with D perhaps matching TRBD2 (5 bases). The CDR3 has 12 residues. In germline, CDR1 is SGHDT, CDR2 YYEEEE. V lost 2 bases, J lost 7 bases, and 10 bases lay in between. CDR3 in amino acids: CASSFIGNEQYF. The CDR3 DNA reads as TGTGCCAGCAGCTTTATCGGGAATGAGCAGTACTTC.

The chain uses TRBV7-7 and TRBJ2-7; 7 bases are a match to TRBD2. There are 15 residues in the CDR3. Germline values: CDR1 SSHAT, CDR2 FNYEAQ (reference sequence). The J segment lost 0 bases and the V segment lost 5 bases, leaving 7 bases of the junction unmatched. The CDR3, as DNA: TGTGCCAGCAGCCCCGGGGCGGGAGTCTCCTACGAGCAGTACTTC. Its translation is CASSPGAGVSYEQYF. Supplemented by reference TRBV7-7 and TRBJ2-7, the full variable domain reads GAGVSQSPRYKVTKRGQDVTLRCDPISSHATLYWYQQALGQGPEFLTYFNYEAQPDKSGLPSDRFSAERPEGSISTLTIQRTEQRDSAMYRCASSPGAGVSYEQYFGPGTRLTVT.

CDR3 nucleotides: TGCAGTGCTGGGAGTGAAAAACTGTTTTTT. It is translated as CSAGSEKLFF. The chain uses TRBV20-1 and TRBJ1-4; D uncertain. This CDR3 contains 10 residues. The V gene lost 5 bases and the J gene lost 7 bases, with 5 bases spanning the gap. Germline loops: CDR1 DFQATT, CDR2 SNEGSKA (reference sequence).

CDR3 in DNA: TGCGCCAGCAGTTTCGCCGCGGGTGAAAAACTGTTTTTT. Its protein is CASSFAAGEKLFF. The chain uses TRBV10-2 and TRBJ1-4; D uncertain. The V gene's germline CDR1 is WSHSY and CDR2 SAAADI. The CDR3 length is 13 residues. Trimming removed 5 bases at V and 7 bases at J, with 11 bases between.

The rearrangement joins TRBV10-3 to TRBJ2-7; 13 bases fit TRBD2. V trimming: 4 bases; J trimming: 3 bases; junction bases outside the gene matches: 15. Germline CDR1 is ENHRY and CDR2 is SYGVKD. The CDR3 has 19 amino acids. CDR3 loop: CAISGGRRTGTSGIYEQYF. Written as DNA, the CDR3 is TGTGCCATCAGTGGGGGGAGACGGACCGGGACTAGCGGGATCTACGAGCAGTACTTC.

The rearrangement joins TRBV4-2 to TRBJ2-1; 12 bases map to TRBD2. Germline CDR1 is LGHNA and CDR2 is YNFKEQ. V shed 4 bases and J 7 bases; nucleotides not matched to a gene: 5. The CDR3 is made up of 15 amino acids. CDR3 nucleotides: TGTGCCAGCAGCCGACTAGCGGGAGTGAGGAATGAGCAGTTCTTC. This encodes CASSRLAGVRNEQFF.

The J gene is TRBJ2-7, the V gene TRBV5-4; 12 bases align to TRBD1. J gave up 6 bases and V 5 bases, and 6 bases lay outside the gene matches. This CDR3 contains 14 residues. Germline V lookup: CDR1 SGHNT, CDR2 YYREEE (reference sequence). The CDR3 DNA sequence: TGTGCCAGCAGTCTCGGGACAGGGGGCAGCGAGCAGTACTTC. Translation gives CASSLGTGGSEQYF.

This clone was seen just once. The rearrangement links TRBV4-3 to TRBJ2-4; D is uncertain. The CDR3 consists of 14 residues. Germline V CDR1 and CDR2: LGHNA, YSLEER. V lost 0 bases and J 6 bases, leaving 9 bases between the germline ends. As DNA, the CDR3 is TGCGCCAGCAGCCAAGATCTTTGGGGAAACATTCAGTACTTC. Protein: CASSQDLWGNIQYF.

The rearrangement links TRBV14 to TRBJ2-5; D is possibly TRBD1 or TRBD2 (5 bases each). CDR1 is SGHDN and CDR2 is FVKESK in the germline V gene. The CDR3 runs to 15 residues. V was pared by 0 bases and J by 6 bases, with 14 bases between. The CDR3 nucleotides read TGTGCCAGCAGCCAAGAAGGGACCGTGAGGAAGACCCAGTACTTC. Translated, it gives CASSQEGTVRKTQYF. Full variable domain (remainder filled in from reference TRBV14 and TRBJ2-5): EAGVTQFPSHSVIEKGQTVTLRCDPISGHDNLYWYRRVMGKEIKFLLHFVKESKQDESGMPNNRFLAERTGGTYSTLKVQPAELEDSGVYFCASSQEGTVRKTQYFGPGTRLLVL.

The chain links TRBV6-1 to TRBJ2-7; D might be TRBD2 (7 bases). The CDR3 extends over 14 amino acids. The V end was cut by 6 bases, the J end by 0 bases, with 12 bases between. CDR1 is MNHNS and CDR2 is SASEGT in the germline V gene. CDR3 sequence reads: CASRGRGSSYEQYF. DNA for the CDR3: TGTGCCAGCAGGGGGAGGGGGAGCTCCTACGAGCAGTACTTC.

This clone has just one count. The chain couples TRBV30 to TRBJ2-5, with unresolved D. V lost 2 bases and J lost 0, with 7 bases in between. The germline CDR1 and CDR2 sequences are GTSNPN and SVGIG (reference sequence). The CDR3 consists of 13 residues. For the CDR3, the DNA is TGTGCCTGGAGTATAGCATACCAAGAGACCCAGTACTTC. Its translation is CAWSIAYQETQYF. The whole variable domain, filled in from reference TRBV30 and TRBJ2-5, reads SQTIHQWPATLVQPVGSPLSLECTVEGTSNPNLYWYRQAAGRGLQLLFYSVGIGQISSEVPQNLSASRPQDRQFILSSKKLLLSDSGFYLCAWSIAYQETQYFGPGTRLLVL.

V gene TRBV6-6 combines with J gene TRBJ2-1; 7 nucleotides line up with TRBD2. Germline V CDR1 and CDR2: MNHNY, SVGAGI (reference sequence). V gave up 6 bases and J gave up 7 bases; unmatched junction bases: 6. The CDR3 extends over 13 amino acids. CDR3: CASSSGLRNEQFF. CDR3 DNA sequence: TGTGCCAGCAGCTCGGGACTAAGGAATGAGCAGTTCTTC.

This chain connects TRBV30 to TRBJ1-3; D is perhaps TRBD1 (5 bases). Looked up from germline, CDR1 is GTSNPN and CDR2 is SVGIG (reference sequence). CDR3 size: 15 residues. V was trimmed by 4 bases and J by 0 bases, leaving 13 bases between them. The CDR3 is CAWKEGPVSGNTIYF. The CDR3 DNA reads TGTGCCTGGAAGGAGGGACCGGTCTCTGGAAACACCATATATTTT.

V is TRBV30 and J is TRBJ1-2; D gene unclear. In germline, CDR1 is GTSNPN, CDR2 SVGIG (reference sequence). The CDR3 totals 13 residues. Trimming left V 2 bases short and J 12 bases short, with 19 bases between. This CDR3 reads CAWSLERSVGNTF. The CDR3 DNA follows: TGTGCCTGGAGTTTGGAACGGTCTGTCGGTAACACCTTC.

The J gene is TRBJ2-7, the V gene TRBV15, with 7 bases fitting TRBD1. This CDR3 has 13 residues. Germline lookup yields CDR1 LNHNV and CDR2 YYDKDF (reference sequence). The junction had 5 bases not matched to a gene; V was cut back by 9 bases and J by 0 bases. The CDR3 DNA is TGTGCCACAAAACAGGGGAGCTCCTACGAGCAGTACTTC. This encodes CATKQGSSYEQYF.

The rearrangement links TRBV11-2 to TRBJ2-5; D not certain. In germline, CDR1 is SGHAT, CDR2 FQNNGV. V was trimmed by 6 bases and J by 5 bases, leaving 13 bases between them. This CDR3 spans 13 amino acids. In DNA, the CDR3 is TGTGCCAGCAGGAAAGGTCTGGCGGAGACCCAGTACTTC. Its translation: CASRKGLAETQYF. The complete variable domain, with remaining parts taken from reference TRBV11-2 and TRBJ2-5, reads EAGVAQSPRYKIIEKRQSVAFWCNPISGHATLYWYQQILGQGPKLLIQFQNNGVVDDSQLPKDRFSAERLKGVDSTLKIQPAKLEDSAVYLCASRKGLAETQYFGPGTRLLVL.

The chain combines TRBV6-6 with TRBJ1-1, with D possibly being TRBD1 (5 bases). The CDR3 consists of 14 residues. From germline, CDR1 is MNHNY and CDR2 SVGAGI (reference sequence). V was clipped by 7 bases and J by 6 bases, with 18 bases between them. For the CDR3, the DNA is TGTGCCAGCACCATCATGAGGGGAATCGCTGAAGCTTTCTTT. As protein: CASTIMRGIAEAFF.

This rearrangement joins TRBV7-2 to TRBJ2-5; D gene unclear. Trimming took off 0 bases at V and 6 bases at J, with 17 bases between the two ends. CDR3 size: 16 residues. The germline gives CDR1 SGHTA, CDR2 FQGNSA. The CDR3 bases are TGTGCCAGCAGCTTAGCGGGGTCCTCCCCCATACAGACCCAGTACTTC. Its protein product is CASSLAGSSPIQTQYF.

This chain links TRBV10-3 with TRBJ1-1; no firm D call. CDR3 length equals 13 residues. The ends were cut back, 8 bases at V and 5 bases at J, with 15 bases in the middle. The germline gives CDR1 ENHRY, CDR2 SYGVKD. The DNA of the CDR3 is TGTGCCATCGCAGGAGGGTTGGGGACTGAAGCTTTCTTT. Protein sequence: CAIAGGLGTEAFF.

In this sample, this clone turned up once. The chain is built from TRBV7-9 and TRBJ2-1; D remains unclear. CDR1 is SEHNR, CDR2 FQNEAQ, per germline (reference sequence). Trimming took 7 bases from V and 0 from J, leaving 13 bases between them. CDR3 size: 15 residues. In nucleotides, the CDR3 is TGTGCCAGCAAAGCTCTATCGGGCTCCTACAATGAGCAGTTCTTC. This codes for CASKALSGSYNEQFF. Supplemented by reference TRBV7-9 and TRBJ2-1, the full variable domain reads DTGVSQNPRHKITKRGQNVTFRCDPISEHNRLYWYRQTLGQGPEFLTYFQNEAQLEKSRLLSDRFSAERPKGSFSTLEIQRTEQGDSAMYLCASKALSGSYNEQFFGPGTRLTVL.

For the CDR3, the DNA is TGTGCCAGCAGCGGGGGGACGACTGGAAAACTGTTTTTT. Amino acids: CASSGGTTGKLFF. The chain joins TRBV7-7 to TRBJ1-4, with D maybe TRBD1 (5 bases). Germline values: CDR1 SSHAT, CDR2 FNYEAQ (reference sequence). Trimming left V 5 bases short and J 10 bases short, with 14 bases between. This CDR3 region has 13 residues. Variable domain in full (rest from reference TRBV7-7 and TRBJ1-4): GAGVSQSPRYKVTKRGQDVTLRCDPISSHATLYWYQQALGQGPEFLTYFNYEAQPDKSGLPSDRFSAERPEGSISTLTIQRTEQRDSAMYRCASSGGTTGKLFFGSGTQLSVL.

The sample holds one count of this clone. The V call is TRBV19, the J call TRBJ2-2; unclear D gene. The V end lost 2 bases, the J end lost 1 base, and 8 bases lay between the germline ends. Germline assignment: CDR1 LNHDA and CDR2 SQIVND (reference sequence). This CDR3 spans 15 amino acids. The CDR3 is CASSIHNKNTGELFF. The DNA for the CDR3 is TGTGCCAGTAGTATACATAACAAGAACACCGGGGAGCTGTTTTTT.